The source of this T cell receptor beta chain is a study of blood T cells in healthy people across ages. This clonotype has ten or more counts. Through a sample-barcoded 5' primer and a J-beta primer mix, a second PCR was run for about 6 to 12 cycles. TCRdb fed the 5' RACE reads into MiXCR, producing one record per CDR3 protein. The data contain about 1.6 million distinct CDR3 sequences, 30% to 35% of them singletons. The V segment lost 2 bases and the J segment 7 bases; nucleotides outside the gene matches: 2. This CDR3 spans 15 amino acids. Germline assignment: CDR1 MNHEY and CDR2 SMNVEV (reference sequence).

The V gene is TRBV27, the J gene TRBJ2-1; 13 nucleotides agree with TRBD2. Material: blood. This clonotype was sampled from a woman aged 30 to 39 in good health. This chain's CDR3 is CASSLGTSGKNEQFF. The CDR3 coding sequence is TGTGCCAGCAGTTTAGGGACTAGCGGGAAGAATGAGCAGTTCTTC.